The present T cell receptor beta chain was sequenced within a study of human T cells and chemical hapten exposure. This clonotype came up many times. One junction end disagrees with the germline gene, perhaps due to a read error. This CDR3 is built from 14 residues. Germline V CDR1 and CDR2: SQVTM, ANQGSEA. This sample's time point: pre-sensitization, week 0. Sample treatment: therapeutic diphenylcyclopropenone sensitization with weekly scalp DPC. A single record per CDR3 protein comes from TCRdb applying MiXCR to the RACE reads. This table holds 300,000 to 450,000 distinct CDR3 sequences, roughly 6% found once.

This TCR was recovered from a woman aged 18-30 years with alopecia areata. Some clones in this sample may be carry-over from other donors' samples. The rearrangement links TRBV29-1 to TRBJ1-3, with 8 bases fitting TRBD1. The material was whole blood, obtained in connection with sensitization to the hapten diphenylcyclopropenone (DPC). The CDR3, as DNA: TGCAGCGTAGAAGACAGGGGCTCTGGAAACACCATATATTTT. It specifies CSVEDRGSGNTIYF.